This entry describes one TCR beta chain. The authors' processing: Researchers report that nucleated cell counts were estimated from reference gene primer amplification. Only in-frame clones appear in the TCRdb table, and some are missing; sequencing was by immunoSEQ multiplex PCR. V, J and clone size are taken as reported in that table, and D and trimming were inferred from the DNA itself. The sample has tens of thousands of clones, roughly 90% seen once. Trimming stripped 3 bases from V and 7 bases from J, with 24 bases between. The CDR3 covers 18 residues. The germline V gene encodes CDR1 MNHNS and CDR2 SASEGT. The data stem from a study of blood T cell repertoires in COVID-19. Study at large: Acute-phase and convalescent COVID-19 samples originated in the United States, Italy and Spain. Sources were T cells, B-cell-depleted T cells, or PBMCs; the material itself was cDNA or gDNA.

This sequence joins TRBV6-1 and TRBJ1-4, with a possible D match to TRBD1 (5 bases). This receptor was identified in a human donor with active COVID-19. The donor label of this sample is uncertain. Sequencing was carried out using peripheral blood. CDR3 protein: CASSDVAPRGVTSEKLFF. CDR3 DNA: TGTGCCAGCAGTGACGTTGCTCCAAGGGGCGTAACGTCTGAAAAACTGTTTTTT.